This is a list of T cell receptor beta chains from one sample in a study of response to subunit inactivated influenza vaccine. TCRdb independently ran MiXCR on the RT-PCR reads; one entry per CDR3 protein. The data contain 150,000 or so distinct CDR3 sequences, around 10% of them singletons. This specimen consisted of CD8+ T cells sorted from PBMCs, obtained less than 25 months after vaccination. All receptors derive from a man aged 45 to 70 who received an inactivated influenza vaccine. The conserved cysteine and the conserved F or W are not part of the CDR3 here. Fields, in order: J gene, V gene, CDR3 protein.

>TRBJ2-5|TRBV4-3
ASSQGLAGVMRETQY
>TRBJ2-5|TRBV28
ASSWVFQETQY
>TRBJ1-4|TRBV24-1
ATSDFDPPGGQDEKLF
>TRBJ2-3|TRBV6-5
ASSYSEGGTDTQY
>TRBJ1-5|TRBV27
ASSIIAGANQPQH
>TRBJ2-3|TRBV12-3/TRBV12-4
ASSFAGAEDTQY
>TRBJ2-5|TRBV20-1
SARIPLYAEIQETQY
>TRBJ1-1|TRBV6-2/TRBV6-3
ASSYLGGLNTEAF
>TRBJ2-3|TRBV4-1
ASSQAGADTQY
>TRBJ2-7|TRBV6-5
ASSYWGNSLGEQY
>TRBJ2-7|TRBV6-1
ASSPQGATYEQY
>TRBJ2-3|TRBV4-1
ASSHLGQGIDTQY
>TRBJ2-7|TRBV6-5
ASSYGTSGGTTEQY
>TRBJ2-7|TRBV5-1
ARPPQGLGYEQY
>TRBJ2-1|TRBV6-5
ASSYLTGSSYNEQF
>TRBJ2-1|TRBV6-5
ASSYPSSGRASRNEQF
>TRBJ2-7|TRBV10-2
ASKNGGATYEQY
>TRBJ2-1|TRBV7-8
ASSLLLDEQF
>TRBJ2-3|TRBV3-1
ASSQGIAGEPTDTQY
>TRBJ1-2|TRBV20-1
SARDIAEGQNYGYT
>TRBJ2-3|TRBV15
ATSRDSFRGRTQY
>TRBJ1-5|TRBV15
ATSRGGANQPQH
>TRBJ2-1|TRBV7-6
ASSSPGLAYNEQF